One sample yielded the 12 T cell receptor beta chains listed below, sequenced in a study of control samples from healthy donors and cancer patients. TCRdb keeps only in-frame clones here, not all; method: immunoSEQ multiplex PCR. The sample holds about 50,000 clones; approximately 95% are singletons and the top ten take around 1.9%. Specimen: blood. The receptor set was obtained from a woman aged 30 to 39 in good health.

V usage is TRBV7-2 and J usage is TRBJ2-1; D may be TRBD2 (5 bases). V lost 5 bases to trimming and J lost 6 bases, with 11 bases between them. Per germline, CDR1 SGHTA and CDR2 FQGNSA. The CDR3 is 13 amino acids. The CDR3 protein is CASSLSRGNEQFF. DNA of the CDR3: TGTGCCAGCAGCCTCTCTCGGGGCAATGAGCAGTTCTTC.

The chain combines TRBV9 with TRBJ2-3; 9 bases map to TRBD1. V was clipped by 4 bases and J by 2 bases; unmatched bases: 5. This CDR3 comprises 15 residues. Per the germline V gene, CDR1 is SGDLS and CDR2 is YYNGEE. CDR3 sequence reads: CASSTQGAPTDTQYF. CDR3 sequence (DNA): TGTGCCAGCAGCACACAGGGGGCGCCCACAGATACGCAGTATTTT.

The rearrangement uses TRBV4-1 and TRBJ1-5; D may be TRBD1 (6 bases). CDR3 length: 16 amino acids. Trimming removed 2 bases from V and 3 bases from J, with 14 bases in between. The germline gives CDR1 MGHRA, CDR2 YSYEKL. CDR3 residues: CASSQYPRGDNQPQHF. The DNA of the CDR3 is TGCGCCAGCAGCCAATATCCCAGGGGAGACAATCAGCCCCAGCATTTT.

The chain combines TRBV19 with TRBJ2-3; 8 bases map to TRBD1. Germline CDR1 and CDR2: LNHDA and SQIVND (reference sequence). This CDR3 region has 15 residues. V shed 6 bases and J 3 bases; nucleotides not matched to a gene: 8. The CDR3 coding sequence is TGTGCCAGTAGGTACCAGGGGGCCAAGACAGATACGCAGTATTTT. Its protein product is CASRYQGAKTDTQYF. The full variable domain, rest sourced from reference TRBV19 and TRBJ2-3, is DGGITQSPKYLFRKEGQNVTLSCEQNLNHDAMYWYRQDPGQGLRLIYYSQIVNDFQKGDIAEGYSVSREKKESFPLTVTSAQKNPTAFYLCASRYQGAKTDTQYFGPGTRLTVL.

The rearrangement uses TRBV5-1 and TRBJ2-7; 7 bases match TRBD1. There are 16 residues in the CDR3. Germline trimming cut 4 bases from V and 0 bases from J; bases unmatched to any gene: 10. Germline CDR1 is SGHRS and CDR2 is YFSETQ. The CDR3 nucleotides read TGCGCCAGCAGCGGAAGCCCGGGACAGCACTCCTACGAGCAGTACTTC. This codes for CASSGSPGQHSYEQYF.

This chain uses TRBV6-4 with TRBJ2-1; 12 bases match TRBD2. The CDR3 sequence is 15 residues long. CDR1 and CDR2 from the germline V gene are MRHNA and SNTAGT. Trimming at V came to 0 bases and at J to 10 bases, leaving 4 bases not matched to a gene. CDR3: CASSDSTSGGGEQFF. CDR3 nucleotides: TGTGCCAGCAGTGACTCGACTAGCGGGGGTGGGGAGCAGTTCTTC.

The chain recombines TRBV19 with TRBJ1-6; 7 bases fit TRBD1. The CDR3 has 13 amino acids. Trimming cost V 4 bases and J 6 bases; bases outside gene matches: 0. CDR1 LNHDA and CDR2 SQIVND come from the germline V gene (reference sequence). The chain's CDR3 is CASSTGGNSPLHF. The DNA for the CDR3 is TGTGCCAGTAGTACAGGGGGTAATTCACCCCTCCACTTT.

J is TRBJ2-1 and V is TRBV5-1; 14 bases map to TRBD2. Germline V gene sequence: CDR1 SGHRS, CDR2 YFSETQ. V lost 0 bases to trimming and J lost 10 bases; unmatched junction nucleotides: 6. The CDR3 has 16 residues. CDR3 region: CASSLAGTSGSEEQFF. CDR3 sequence (DNA): TGCGCCAGCAGCTTGGCCGGGACTAGCGGGAGTGAGGAGCAGTTCTTC.

The chain employs TRBV4-1 and TRBJ1-3; possible D gene TRBD1, 6 bases. Germline loops: CDR1 MGHRA, CDR2 YSYEKL. The CDR3 contains 13 residues. Trimming cost V 6 bases and J 4 bases, with 10 bases left between them. The CDR3 region has the DNA TGCGCCAGCAGGCAAACAGGGGGAAACACCATATATTTT. Translated, it gives CASRQTGGNTIYF.

This chain uses TRBV30 with TRBJ1-1; the D gene is possibly TRBD1 (5 bases). Deletions cut 8 bases from V and 5 bases from J, with 12 bases between. Germline V gene lookup returns CDR1 GTSNPN and CDR2 SVGIG (reference sequence). The CDR3 contains 11 residues. In nucleotides, the CDR3 is TGTGCCCGGGCCCAGGGAACTGAAGCTTTCTTT. This encodes CARAQGTEAFF.

This rearrangement joins TRBV14 to TRBJ1-3; D remains ambiguous. V lost 4 bases to trimming and J lost 4 bases, with 5 bases between them. Germline values: CDR1 SGHDN, CDR2 FVKESK. The CDR3 has 12 residues. The CDR3 here is CASSPRGNTIYF. The DNA of the CDR3 is TGTGCCAGCAGCCCCCGAGGAAACACCATATATTTT.

The chain joins TRBV10-3 to TRBJ2-3; D uncertain. CDR1 and CDR2 from the germline V gene are ENHRY and SYGVKD. The V end was cut by 3 bases, the J end by 6 bases, with 13 bases between. The CDR3 sequence is 14 residues long. The CDR3 region is CAISDLGSVDTQYF. The DNA for the CDR3 is TGTGCCATCAGTGACCTCGGATCGGTGGATACGCAGTATTTT.